Following are 10 T cell receptor beta chains from one sample sequenced in a study of T-cell reconstitution after alpha-beta-depleted transplantation in children. The TCRbeta library incorporated unique molecular identifiers. TCRdb recomputed calls from the PCR reads with MiXCR, one row per CDR3 protein. The table lists about 580,000 distinct CDR3 sequences, about 23% of them singletons. The sample in question was PBMCs, mostly from graft donor cells, obtained 360 days after TCRalphabeta/CD19-depleted stem cell transplant. The source of these receptors is a boy younger than two who had a stem cell transplant for acute myeloid leukemia, so the T cells may come from the graft donor.

This chain connects TRBV5-1 to TRBJ2-3, with D hard to call. The V end was cut by 1 base, the J end by 5 bases, with 5 bases between. The germline gives CDR1 SGHRS, CDR2 YFSETQ. This CDR3 has 12 amino acids. Here the CDR3 reads CASSLPKDTQYF. Here the CDR3 DNA reads TGCGCCAGCAGCTTGCCAAAAGATACGCAGTATTTT.

This clonotype was recorded only once. This chain uses TRBV11-2 with TRBJ2-5; tentatively, D is TRBD1 or TRBD2 (5 bases each). Trimming cost V 5 bases and J 5 bases, with 18 bases left between them. CDR1 SGHAT and CDR2 FQNNGV come from the germline V gene. The CDR3 contains 15 residues. CDR3 in amino acids: CASSLFGTAGETQYF. For the CDR3, the DNA is TGTGCCAGCAGCCTATTCGGGACCGCAGGGGAGACCCAGTACTTC.

In this sample, this clonotype turned up a few times. This chain links TRBV25-1 with TRBJ2-2; 10 nucleotides match TRBD2. CDR1 is MGHDK and CDR2 is SYGVNS in the germline V gene. The CDR3 covers 18 residues. The trim removed 3 bases at V and 0 bases at J, leaving 7 bases unmatched. CDR3 residues: CASSEGLAHNPNTGELFF. In nucleotides, the CDR3 is TGTGCCAGCAGTGAGGGACTAGCGCACAATCCGAACACCGGGGAGCTGTTTTTT.

The V gene is TRBV20-1, the J gene TRBJ1-6; 7 positions agree with TRBD1. CDR1 and CDR2 from the germline V gene are DFQATT and SNEGSKA (reference sequence). V trimming: 1 base; J trimming: 0 bases; junction bases outside the gene matches: 0. The CDR3 consists of 15 residues. The CDR3 protein is CSARGTGSYNSPLHF. The CDR3 DNA reads as TGCAGTGCTAGAGGGACAGGCTCCTATAATTCACCCCTCCACTTT.

This chain uses TRBV5-6 with TRBJ2-7; D is ambiguous. The germline V gene has CDR1 SGHDT and CDR2 YYEEEE. Trimming removed 8 bases from V and 4 bases from J, with 13 bases in between. The CDR3 length is 12 residues. The CDR3 here is CARSHARYEQYV. For the CDR3, the DNA is TGTGCCAGGAGCCATGCGCGGTACGAGCAGTACGTC.

This clonotype was observed a handful of times. This chain uses TRBV6-2 or TRBV6-3 with TRBJ2-3; D not certain. This CDR3 has 14 residues. V lost 0 bases and J 1 base, leaving 5 bases between the germline ends. The germline gives CDR1 MNHEY, CDR2 SVGEGT. The CDR3 protein is CASSYSERTDTQYF. The CDR3 region has the DNA TGTGCCAGCAGTTACTCGGAGCGCACAGATACGCAGTATTTT.

This clonotype came up many times. The CDR3 DNA is TGTGCCAGCAGTTCCGGACGGGGGTGGAATGAGCAGTTCTTC. It specifies CASSSGRGWNEQFF. The rearrangement joins TRBV6-2 or TRBV6-3 to TRBJ2-1, with D perhaps TRBD2 (6 bases). The V and J ends lost 4 bases and 7 bases respectively, with 14 bases between them. Germline CDR1 reads MNHEY; CDR2 reads SVGEGT. The CDR3 has 14 residues.

In its sample, this clonotype was seen many times. The chain combines TRBV27 with TRBJ2-1; D unclear. The germline V gene has CDR1 MNHEY and CDR2 SMNVEV (reference sequence). The ends were cut back, 2 bases at V and 8 bases at J, with 7 bases in the middle. CDR3 length equals 12 residues. DNA of the CDR3: TGTGCCAGCAGTTTAGCTGGCTATGAGCAGTTCTTC. This gives the protein CASSLAGYEQFF.

This clonotype was picked up a small number of times. The V gene is TRBV20-1, the J gene TRBJ1-3; D is uncertain. Per germline, CDR1 DFQATT and CDR2 SNEGSKA (reference sequence). The V end was cut by 3 bases, the J end by 0 bases, with 12 bases between. The CDR3 loop spans 15 amino acids. CDR3 DNA sequence: TGCAGTGCTAGGAGGATCGGTTCCTCTGGAAACACCATATATTTT. Amino acid sequence: CSARRIGSSGNTIYF.

This clonotype was counted only a few times. The J gene is TRBJ1-2, the V gene TRBV29-1; no definite D call. V dropped 4 bases and J dropped 1 base, with 7 bases sitting between them. From germline, CDR1 is SQVTM and CDR2 ANQGSEA. The CDR3 spans 12 residues. The CDR3 DNA follows: TGCAGCGTTGCACGCGTTAACTATGGCTACACCTTC. Its translation is CSVARVNYGYTF.